The 15 T cell receptor beta chains in this list originate from one sample, sequenced in a study of T-cell reconstitution after alpha-beta-depleted transplantation in children. Unique molecular identifiers were used in preparing the TCRbeta library. TCRdb ran MiXCR on the PCR reads and lists one entry per CDR3 protein. In the table there are a few hundred thousand distinct CDR3 sequences, around 15% of which are singletons. The material sequenced was PBMCs, mostly from graft donor cells, taken 360 days after TCRalphabeta/CD19-depleted stem cell transplant. All receptors derive from a boy under three years old who had a stem cell transplant for Wiskott-Aldrich syndrome, so the T cells may come from the graft donor.

A few counts support this clonotype. V is TRBV20-1 and J is TRBJ1-1; no reliable D call. The CDR3 contains 13 residues. Per germline, CDR1 DFQATT and CDR2 SNEGSKA (reference sequence). V gave up 3 bases and J gave up 2 bases, with 10 bases separating them. As DNA, the CDR3 is TGCAGTGCTAGGAGGAGCCCCAACACTGAAGCTTTCTTT. The encoded protein is CSARRSPNTEAFF.

The table lists this clonotype with a few counts. The chain carries TRBV24-1 and TRBJ2-3, with D perhaps TRBD2 (7 bases). There are 14 residues in the CDR3. Deletions cut 10 bases from V and 2 bases from J, with 15 bases between. Germline V gives CDR1 KGHDR, CDR2 SFDVKD. The DNA of the CDR3 is TGTGCCACAGCGGGACACCGCCCCACAGATACGCAGTATTTT. Amino acid sequence: CATAGHRPTDTQYF.

The chain couples TRBV7-9 to TRBJ2-5; the D call may be TRBD1 or TRBD2 (5 bases each). CDR3 size: 16 residues. V lost 3 bases and J 2 bases, leaving 16 bases between the germline ends. Per the germline V gene, CDR1 is SEHNR and CDR2 is FQNEAQ (reference sequence). DNA of the CDR3: TGTGCCAGCAGCTTTTGGACGGGACCTATTCAAGAGACCCAGTACTTC. It codes for CASSFWTGPIQETQYF.

The chain uses TRBV12-3 or TRBV12-4 and TRBJ2-4, with D unresolved. Trimming took off 3 bases at V and 4 bases at J, with 4 bases between the two ends. The CDR3 has 12 residues. The CDR3 here is CASSLKKNIQYF. In nucleotides, the CDR3 is TGTGCCAGCAGTTTGAAGAAAAACATTCAGTACTTC.

The rearrangement uses TRBV30 and TRBJ2-3; 8 bases line up with TRBD1. Germline trimming cut 2 bases from V and 1 base from J; bases unmatched to any gene: 5. The CDR3 has 15 residues. The V gene's germline CDR1 is GTSNPN and CDR2 SVGIG (reference sequence). The DNA of the CDR3 is TGTGCCTGGAGTATTAACAGGGGGGGCACAGATACGCAGTATTTT. Translation: CAWSINRGGTDTQYF.

The genes are TRBV20-1 and TRBJ2-7; D might be TRBD2 (6 bases). The germline V gene encodes CDR1 DFQATT and CDR2 SNEGSKA (reference sequence). This CDR3 spans 14 amino acids. Trimming took off 5 bases at V and 2 bases at J, with 16 bases between the two ends. As DNA, the CDR3 is TGCAGTGCTTCAACCCGGGACTTACCCTACGAGCAGTACTTC. It translates to CSASTRDLPYEQYF.

In this sample, this clonotype turned up a few times. V usage is TRBV12-3 or TRBV12-4 and J usage is TRBJ2-5, with 7 positions matching TRBD1. With V trimmed by 5 bases and J by 0 bases, 6 bases remained unmatched. The CDR3 loop spans 15 amino acids. The CDR3 here is CASSPGQLNQETQYF. The CDR3 region has the DNA TGTGCCAGCAGTCCGGGACAGCTGAACCAAGAGACCCAGTACTTC.

V gene TRBV11-2 combines with J gene TRBJ2-1; D perhaps matches TRBD2 (5 bases). Germline assignment: CDR1 SGHAT and CDR2 FQNNGV. V gave up 4 bases and J gave up 2 bases, with 12 bases separating them. The CDR3 runs 15 residues. The CDR3 nucleotides read TGTGCCAGCAGCTCCACGGACTCTCCCTACAATGAGCAGTTCTTC. Translating gives CASSSTDSPYNEQFF.

The chain joins TRBV7-8 to TRBJ2-1; maybe TRBD2 (7 bases). Trimming cost V 5 bases and J 7 bases, with 21 bases left between them. Germline CDR1 and CDR2: SGHVS and FQNEAQ. The CDR3 has 16 amino acids. CDR3 sequence: CASSQRRDTGGNEQFF. The CDR3 nucleotides are TGTGCCAGCAGCCAAAGGCGGGACACCGGGGGGAATGAGCAGTTCTTC.

V and J are TRBV4-3 and TRBJ1-5; 7 bases match TRBD1. V dropped 1 base and J dropped 6; count of bases not matched to a gene: 6. The CDR3 is made up of 15 amino acids. Germline V gives CDR1 LGHNA, CDR2 YSLEER. The DNA for the CDR3 is TGCGCCAGCAGCCAAGGGGTAAAGGGGGCTCAGCCCCAGCATTTT. Protein: CASSQGVKGAQPQHF.

This clonotype appeared a few times. This chain uses TRBV10-3 with TRBJ1-2; possibly TRBD1 for D (6 bases). Germline values: CDR1 ENHRY, CDR2 SYGVKD. The CDR3 sequence is 14 residues long. Trimming pared 0 bases from V and 4 bases from J, leaving 9 bases between. DNA for the CDR3: TGTGCCATCAGTGAGTCGGGGGGCCCCTATGGCTACACCTTC. Its protein product is CAISESGGPYGYTF.

This chain connects TRBV11-2 to TRBJ2-1, with TRBD1 identical over 7 bases. Germline assignment: CDR1 SGHAT and CDR2 FQNNGV. V gave up 3 bases and J gave up 4 bases; unmatched junction bases: 6. The CDR3 has 15 residues. The CDR3 region has the DNA TGTGCCAGCAGCTTGGAGACAGGGAAGTACAATGAGCAGTTCTTC. Its translation is CASSLETGKYNEQFF. Full variable domain (remainder filled in from reference TRBV11-2 and TRBJ2-1): EAGVAQSPRYKIIEKRQSVAFWCNPISGHATLYWYQQILGQGPKLLIQFQNNGVVDDSQLPKDRFSAERLKGVDSTLKIQPAKLEDSAVYLCASSLETGKYNEQFFGPGTRLTVL.

The rearrangement links TRBV27 to TRBJ2-5; the match to TRBD1 covers 10 bases. The CDR3 runs 16 residues. The J segment lost 2 bases and the V segment lost 6 bases, leaving 9 bases of the junction unmatched. CDR1 and CDR2 from the germline V gene are MNHEY and SMNVEV (reference sequence). CDR3 in DNA: TGTGCCAGCAGCACCCGGGACAGGGGATATCAAGAGACCCAGTACTTC. It translates to CASSTRDRGYQETQYF.

The V call is TRBV2, the J call TRBJ2-5; D is possibly TRBD2 (6 bases). This CDR3 has 15 amino acids. Germline lookup yields CDR1 SNHLY and CDR2 FYNNEI. Trimming left V 3 bases short and J 2 bases short, with 13 bases between. The CDR3 here is CASSEDYAGQETQYF. CDR3 DNA sequence: TGTGCCAGCAGTGAGGATTATGCGGGGCAAGAGACCCAGTACTTC.

The chain combines TRBV4-1 with TRBJ2-1, with 15 positions matching TRBD2. The V and J ends lost 4 bases and 8 bases, in that order; junction bases with no gene match: 9. Germline V gene lookup returns CDR1 MGHRA and CDR2 YSYEKL. This CDR3 has 17 residues. This chain's CDR3 is CASSLGLAGGHRDEQFF. In DNA form, the CDR3 reads TGCGCCAGCAGCCTGGGACTAGCGGGGGGACACAGGGATGAGCAGTTCTTC.